This TCR beta chain was observed in a study of blood T cell repertoires in COVID-19. Seattle-derived patients entered the study during active infection and were followed longitudinally. CDR1 SQVTM and CDR2 ANQGSEA come from the germline V gene. The CDR3 has 16 amino acids. J was trimmed by 0 bases and V by 7 bases; bases with no gene match: 13. Clones were sequenced by immunoSEQ multiplex PCR, and TCRdb holds only the in-frame ones, with some missing. The data contain 410,000 or so clones, about nine tenths of them singletons. The sample taken for sequencing was peripheral blood. This receptor was taken from a woman in her thirties or forties with COVID-19, enrolled during active disease. The chain couples TRBV29-1 to TRBJ2-3; 7 bases map to TRBD1. The CDR3 spells CSATNPRQGSTDTQYF. The DNA of the CDR3 is TGCAGCGCTACCAATCCTCGACAGGGTAGCACAGATACGCAGTATTTT.